This record looks at one T cell receptor beta chain sequence and its context. The antigen is not known. The sample belongs to a study of cytomegalovirus exposure and HLA in healthy donors. General study results and limits: Later analysis identified around 15,000 TCR beta sequences associated with HLA alleles, using a false discovery rate threshold of 0.05. 164 TCR beta chains were listed as cytomegalovirus-associated.

CDR3 length: 14 residues. Germline V lookup: CDR1 LNHDA, CDR2 SQIVND (reference sequence). Trimming shortened V by 7 bases and J by 8 bases, and 17 bases separated the two germline ends. Vbeta (60) and Jbeta (13) primers were used in the PCR. Only in-frame clones appear in the TCRdb table, and some are missing; sequencing was by immunoSEQ multiplex PCR. The table has 180,000 or so clones, more than 80% seen once. Sequenced input: PBMCs. The TCR originated in a woman under 30 in good health and CMV-seropositive. The chain recombines TRBV19 with TRBJ2-2, with D perhaps TRBD2 (6 bases). The CDR3 region is CASTRGNPVGELFF. DNA for the CDR3: TGTGCCAGTACCCGGGGGAACCCGGTAGGGGAGCTGTTTTTT.